This TCR beta chain was sequenced for a study of CD8 T cells in ankylosing spondylitis. Germline V gene sequence: CDR1 SGHTA, CDR2 FQGTGA. The V gene lost 1 base and the J gene lost 2 bases, with 11 bases spanning the gap. This CDR3 region has 15 residues. This clonotype was recorded many times. The target antigen is unknown. Study-wide findings and caveats: In ankylosing spondylitis blood, a motif of seven or eight highly homologous TCR beta variants appeared characteristic. The study looked at matched synovial fluid samples from ankylosing spondylitis patients. Disease-linked clones were reported to be significantly enriched there.

TCRdb passed the 5' RACE reads through MiXCR, listing each CDR3 protein once. The sample yields 250,000 to 400,000 distinct CDR3 sequences, 9.5% to 13% seen once. J is TRBJ1-2 and V is TRBV7-3; no firm D call. This clonotype originated in a female donor with ankylosing spondylitis or in good health (not recorded which). Material for sequencing was blood, either unsorted or a sorted T cell fraction (not recorded which). CDR3: CASSLKGGPNYGYTF. The CDR3 DNA sequence: TGTGCCAGCAGCTTAAAGGGCGGCCCCAACTATGGCTACACCTTC.